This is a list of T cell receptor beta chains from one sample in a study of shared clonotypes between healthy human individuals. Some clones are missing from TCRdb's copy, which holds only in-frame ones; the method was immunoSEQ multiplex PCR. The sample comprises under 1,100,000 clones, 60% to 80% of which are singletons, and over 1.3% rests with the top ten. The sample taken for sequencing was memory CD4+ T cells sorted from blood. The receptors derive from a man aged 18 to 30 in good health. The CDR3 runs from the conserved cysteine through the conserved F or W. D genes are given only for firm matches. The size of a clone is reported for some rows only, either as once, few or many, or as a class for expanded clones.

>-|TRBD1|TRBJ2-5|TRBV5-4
CASSPPGTGGAGETQYF
TGTGCCAGCAGCCCACCCGGGACAGGGGGCGCGGGGGAGACCCAGTACTTC
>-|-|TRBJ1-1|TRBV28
CASSPWGGQWGTEAFF
TGTGCCAGCAGTCCCTGGGGCGGACAGTGGGGCACTGAAGCTTTCTTT
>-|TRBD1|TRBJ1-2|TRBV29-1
CSVEEAGGRGYGYTF
TGCAGCGTTGAAGAGGCAGGGGGCAGAGGCTATGGCTACACCTTC
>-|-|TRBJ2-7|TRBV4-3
CASSQAIPSLSYEQYF
TGCGCCAGCAGCCAAGCTATCCCTAGCCTCTCCTACGAGCAGTACTTC
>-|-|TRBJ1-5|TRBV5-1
CASSPGFPRESNQPQHF
TGCGCCAGCAGCCCGGGATTCCCCCGGGAAAGCAATCAGCCCCAGCATTTT
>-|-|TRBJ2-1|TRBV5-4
CASSSSIIGYNEQFF
TGTGCCAGCAGCTCTAGCATCATCGGCTACAATGAGCAGTTCTTC
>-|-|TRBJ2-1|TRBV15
CATSMTGEQFF
TGTGCCACCAGCATGACGGGGGAGCAGTTCTTC
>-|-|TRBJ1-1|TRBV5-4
CASSLKEATNTEAFF
TGTGCCAGCAGCTTGAAGGAAGCAACGAACACTGAAGCTTTCTTT
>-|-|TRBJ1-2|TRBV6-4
CASSEQGGARYGYTF
TGTGCCAGCAGTGAACAAGGCGGGGCGCGCTATGGCTACACCTTC
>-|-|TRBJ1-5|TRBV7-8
CASSPGAGGNQPQHF
TGTGCCAGCAGCCCTGGGGCAGGTGGCAATCAGCCCCAGCATTTT
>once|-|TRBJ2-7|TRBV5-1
CASSLWGSSYEQYF
TGCGCCAGCAGCTTGTGGGGCAGCTCCTACGAGCAGTACTTC
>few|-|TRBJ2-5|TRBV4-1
CASSQGLFETQYF
TGCGCCAGCAGCCAAGGACTATTTGAGACCCAGTACTTC
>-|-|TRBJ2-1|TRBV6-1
CASSEGSYRPYNEQFF
TGTGCCAGCAGTGAAGGTTCGTACAGACCTTACAATGAGCAGTTCTTC
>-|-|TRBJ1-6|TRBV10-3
CAIRGSDNSPLHF
TGTGCCATCAGGGGGTCGGATAATTCACCCCTCCACTTT
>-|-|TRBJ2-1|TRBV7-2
CASTYSGQSSYNEQFF
TGTGCCAGCACCTATAGCGGACAGAGCTCCTACAATGAGCAGTTCTTC
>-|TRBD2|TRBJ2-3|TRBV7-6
CASSDSSGRLSDTQYF
TGTGCCAGCAGCGACTCTAGCGGGAGGCTATCAGATACGCAGTATTTT
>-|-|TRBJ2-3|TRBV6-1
CASSEGNRKITDTQYF
TGTGCCAGCAGTGAAGGTAACAGAAAAATCACAGATACGCAGTATTTT